This TCR beta chain was identified during a study of T cell responses to AZD1222 COVID-19 vaccine. Libraries were prepared by immunoSEQ multiplex PCR; TCRdb keeps only in-frame clonotypes and omits some of them. The sample lists about 120,000 clones, about 92% occurring once. Per germline, CDR1 SNHLY and CDR2 FYNNEI. V dropped 8 bases and J dropped 0 bases, with 14 bases sitting between them. The CDR3 spans 15 residues. The TCR sequence derives from an adult in good health. V and J are TRBV2 and TRBJ1-3; D is uncertain. The sample in question was peripheral blood, obtained on day 0 of AZD1222 vaccination. The CDR3 loop reads CASFPEVYSGNTIYF. CDR3 coding DNA: TGTGCCAGCTTTCCCGAAGTATACTCTGGAAACACCATATATTTT.